This T cell receptor (beta chain) originates from a study of cytomegalovirus exposure and HLA in healthy donors. The V and J ends lost 5 bases and 2 bases respectively, with 15 bases between them. The CDR3 has 15 residues. Germline V gene lookup returns CDR1 MNHEY and CDR2 SMNVEV (reference sequence). With 60 Vbeta and 13 Jbeta primers, the PCR was carried out. Data came from immunoSEQ multiplex PCR; TCRdb stores just in-frame clones and leaves some out. The sample includes 75,000 to 80,000 clones, more than 65% seen only once; the top ten take about 12%. The source of this sequence is a male donor in good health and CMV-seropositive. V usage is TRBV27 and J usage is TRBJ1-2; D perhaps matches TRBD1 (6 bases). Sequencing was carried out using PBMCs. The CDR3 reads CASSPGGGVNYGYTF. Written as DNA, the CDR3 is TGTGCCAGCAGTCCTGGGGGGGGCGTCAACTATGGCTACACCTTC.